This T cell receptor (beta chain) emerged from a study of chemoradiotherapy in HPV16-positive cancers. Looking at the study overall: Candidate HPV-specific clones and shared TCR motifs came from a couple of HPV16-positive patients.

TCRdb's copy holds only in-frame clones and misses some; the assay was immunoSEQ multiplex PCR. The sample shows roughly 20,000 clones, more than 75% of them seen only once. Trimming removed 6 bases from V and 4 bases from J, with 17 bases in between. CDR1 and CDR2 from the germline V gene are MNHEY and SMNVEV (reference sequence). This CDR3 spans 15 amino acids. V and J are TRBV27 and TRBJ2-3; maybe TRBD2 (6 bases). Source: blood, taken from a patient who underwent chemoradiotherapy. The clonotype comes from a human donor with HPV-associated anogenital cancer. CDR3 region: CASRDRQGGADTQYF. CDR3 DNA sequence: TGTGCCAGCAGGGACCGGCAGGGCGGGGCAGATACGCAGTATTTT.